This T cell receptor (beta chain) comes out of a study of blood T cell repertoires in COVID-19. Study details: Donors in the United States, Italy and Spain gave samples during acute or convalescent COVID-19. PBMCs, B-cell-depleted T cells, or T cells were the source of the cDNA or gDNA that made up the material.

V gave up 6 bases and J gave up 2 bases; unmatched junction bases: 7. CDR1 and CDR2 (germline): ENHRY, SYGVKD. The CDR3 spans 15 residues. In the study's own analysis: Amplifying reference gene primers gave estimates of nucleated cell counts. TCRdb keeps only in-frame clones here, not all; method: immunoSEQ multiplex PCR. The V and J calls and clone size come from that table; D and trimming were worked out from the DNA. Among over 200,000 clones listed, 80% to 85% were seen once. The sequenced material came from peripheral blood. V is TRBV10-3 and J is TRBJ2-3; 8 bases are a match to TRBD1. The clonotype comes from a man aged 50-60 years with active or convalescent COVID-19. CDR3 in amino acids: CAISPGQVTTDTQYF. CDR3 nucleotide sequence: TGTGCCATCAGCCCGGGACAGGTCACCACAGATACGCAGTATTTT.